This TCR beta chain is drawn from a study of cytomegalovirus exposure and HLA in healthy donors. Study results and caveats: Presence/absence results assume similar sequencing depth per donor, which may not hold. The study reported that TCR beta sequences accurately predicted HLA-A and HLA-B alleles in most subjects. Likely technical artifact: a cluster of highly shared sequence variants.

In the case of this clone: Its cognate antigen is unknown.

CDR3 length equals 12 residues. CDR1 and CDR2 (germline): SGHDT, YYEEEE. Trimming pared 3 bases from V and 3 bases from J, leaving 7 bases between. Use of 60 Vbeta and 13 Jbeta primers characterized the PCR. The data were produced by immunoSEQ multiplex PCR, yet TCRdb's version contains in-frame clones alone and is incomplete. The table lists some 150,000 clones, about 70% of them singletons. When sampled, the donors appeared nominally healthy, though they likely had unrecorded immune exposures. Sequencing input: PBMCs. The receptor was isolated from a man younger than 35 in good health and CMV-seronegative. V and J are TRBV5-6 and TRBJ2-7; D unclear. CDR3: CASSSTSYEQYF. CDR3 nucleotide sequence: TGTGCCAGCAGCTCGACAAGCTACGAGCAGTACTTC.